This T cell receptor beta chain was retrieved from a study of cytomegalovirus exposure and HLA in healthy donors. Across the whole study: Counted in an early data release were about 85 million unique TCRs from HLA-typed donors. Study results and limitations: Earlier analysis yielded a pattern in which most TCR beta V segments were productive about 87% or about 30% of the time. TCR beta chains numbering about 160 were designated cytomegalovirus-associated. In terms of immune exposure information, only CMV serostatus was available.

A multiplex PCR was run with 60 Vbeta primers and 13 Jbeta primers. The method was immunoSEQ multiplex PCR; TCRdb's version includes in-frame clones alone and lacks a portion of them. The sample carries approximately 120,000 clones, 60% to 85% recorded once. Comment on this clone: What it binds is not known.

Germline assignment: CDR1 LNHDA and CDR2 SQIVND (reference sequence). This CDR3 spans 15 amino acids. The J segment lost 8 bases and the V segment lost 3 bases, leaving 10 bases of the junction unmatched. Sequenced material: PBMCs. The TCR sequence derives from a man aged 30-40 years in good health and CMV-seronegative. The rearrangement links TRBV19 to TRBJ2-1, with 7 bases that match TRBD2. The CDR3 here is CASSISASGADEQFF. As DNA, the CDR3 is TGTGCCAGTAGTATTTCGGCTAGCGGTGCGGATGAGCAGTTCTTC.